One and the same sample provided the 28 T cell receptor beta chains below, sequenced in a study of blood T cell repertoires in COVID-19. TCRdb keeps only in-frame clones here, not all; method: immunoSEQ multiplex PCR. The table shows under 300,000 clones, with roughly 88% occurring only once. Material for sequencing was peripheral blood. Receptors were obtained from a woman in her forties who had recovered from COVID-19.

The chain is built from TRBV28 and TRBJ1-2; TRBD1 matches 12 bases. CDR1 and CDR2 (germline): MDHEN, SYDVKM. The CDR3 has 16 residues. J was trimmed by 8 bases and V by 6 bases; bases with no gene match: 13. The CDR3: CASRTTGTGGVSGYTF. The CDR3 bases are TGTGCCAGCAGAACAACCGGGACAGGGGGCGTCAGCGGCTACACCTTC.

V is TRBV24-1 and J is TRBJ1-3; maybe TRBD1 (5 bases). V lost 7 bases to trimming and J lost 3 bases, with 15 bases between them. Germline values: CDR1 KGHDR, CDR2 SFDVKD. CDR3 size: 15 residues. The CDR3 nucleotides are TGTGCCACCAGGGGGGGGGTGAGTAATGGAAACACCATATATTTT. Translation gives CATRGGVSNGNTIYF.

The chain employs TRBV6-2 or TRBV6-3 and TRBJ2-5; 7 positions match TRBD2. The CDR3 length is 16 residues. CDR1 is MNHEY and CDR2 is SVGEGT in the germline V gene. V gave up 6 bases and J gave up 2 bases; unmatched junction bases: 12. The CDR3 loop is CASSRLKISGQETQYF. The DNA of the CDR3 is TGTGCCAGCAGCCGACTGAAGATTAGCGGGCAAGAGACCCAGTACTTC.

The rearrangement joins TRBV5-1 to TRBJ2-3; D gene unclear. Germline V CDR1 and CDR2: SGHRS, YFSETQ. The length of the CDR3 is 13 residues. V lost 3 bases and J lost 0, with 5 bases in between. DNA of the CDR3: TGCGCCAGCAGCTCGGTTAGCACAGATACGCAGTATTTT. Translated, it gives CASSSVSTDTQYF.

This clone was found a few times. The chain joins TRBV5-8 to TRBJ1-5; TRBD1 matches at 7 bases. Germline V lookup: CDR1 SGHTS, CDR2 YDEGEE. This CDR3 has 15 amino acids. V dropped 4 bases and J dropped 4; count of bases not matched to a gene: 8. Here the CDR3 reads CASSLSGQTNQPQHF. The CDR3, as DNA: TGTGCCAGCAGCCTGTCGGGACAGACTAATCAGCCCCAGCATTTT.

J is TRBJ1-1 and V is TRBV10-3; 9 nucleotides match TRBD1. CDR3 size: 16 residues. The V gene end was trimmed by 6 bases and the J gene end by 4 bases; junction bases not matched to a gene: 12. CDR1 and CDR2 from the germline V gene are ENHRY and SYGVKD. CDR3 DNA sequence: TGTGCCATCAGCGAAGCCCCGGGACAGGGCCGCACTGAAGCTTTCTTT. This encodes CAISEAPGQGRTEAFF.

The CDR3 DNA reads as TGTGCCAGCAGCTTAAGCGGGAGCTCCTACAATGAGCAGTTCTTC. Its translation is CASSLSGSSYNEQFF. V and J are TRBV7-3 and TRBJ2-1, with 7 bases that match TRBD2. The V gene's germline CDR1 is SGHTA and CDR2 FQGTGA. The length of the CDR3 is 15 residues. Germline trimming cut 1 base from V and 0 bases from J; bases unmatched to any gene: 0.

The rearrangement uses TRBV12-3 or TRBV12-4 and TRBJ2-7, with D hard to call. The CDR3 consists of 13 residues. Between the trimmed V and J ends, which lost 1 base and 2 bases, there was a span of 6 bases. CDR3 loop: CASSLVAPYEQYF. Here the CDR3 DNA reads TGTGCCAGCAGTTTAGTGGCACCCTACGAGCAGTACTTC.

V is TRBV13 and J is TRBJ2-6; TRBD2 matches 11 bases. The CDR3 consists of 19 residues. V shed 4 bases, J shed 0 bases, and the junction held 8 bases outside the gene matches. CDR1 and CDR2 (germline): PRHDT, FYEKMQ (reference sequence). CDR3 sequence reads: CASSSSGLAAPSGANVLTF. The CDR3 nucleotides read TGTGCCAGCAGCTCCTCGGGACTAGCGGCGCCCTCTGGGGCCAACGTCCTGACTTTC.

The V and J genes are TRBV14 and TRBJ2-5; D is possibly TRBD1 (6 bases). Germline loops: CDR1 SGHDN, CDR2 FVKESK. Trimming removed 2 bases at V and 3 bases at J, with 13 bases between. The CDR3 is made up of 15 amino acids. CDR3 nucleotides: TGTGCCAGCAGCCAATTTGTAACAGGGAAAGAGACCCAGTACTTC. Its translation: CASSQFVTGKETQYF.

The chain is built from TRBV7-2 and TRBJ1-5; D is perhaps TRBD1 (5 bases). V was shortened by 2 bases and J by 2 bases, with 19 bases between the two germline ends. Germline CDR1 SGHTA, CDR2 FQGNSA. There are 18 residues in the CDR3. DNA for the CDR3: TGTGCCAGCAGCTTATGGGTGGGGGGAGGCGGAGGCAATCAGCCCCAGCATTTT. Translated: CASSLWVGGGGGNQPQHF.

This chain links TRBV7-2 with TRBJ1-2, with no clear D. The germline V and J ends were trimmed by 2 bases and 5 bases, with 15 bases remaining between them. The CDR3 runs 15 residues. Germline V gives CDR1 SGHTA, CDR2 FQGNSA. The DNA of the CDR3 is TGTGCCAGCAGCTTAAACGAGGTTTCGCGTTATGGCTACACCTTC. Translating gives CASSLNEVSRYGYTF.

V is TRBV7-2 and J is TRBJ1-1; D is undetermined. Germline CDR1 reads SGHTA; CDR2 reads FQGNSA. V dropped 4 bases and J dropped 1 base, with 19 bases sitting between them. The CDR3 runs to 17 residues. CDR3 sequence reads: CASSYLDKTLTNTEAFF. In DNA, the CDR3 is TGTGCCAGCAGCTACCTCGACAAGACCCTAACGAACACTGAAGCTTTCTTT.

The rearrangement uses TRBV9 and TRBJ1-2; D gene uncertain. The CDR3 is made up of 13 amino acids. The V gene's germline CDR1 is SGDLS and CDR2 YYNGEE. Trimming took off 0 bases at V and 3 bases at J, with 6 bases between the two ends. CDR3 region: CASSVGRDYGYTF. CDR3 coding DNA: TGTGCCAGCAGCGTAGGGAGGGACTATGGCTACACCTTC.

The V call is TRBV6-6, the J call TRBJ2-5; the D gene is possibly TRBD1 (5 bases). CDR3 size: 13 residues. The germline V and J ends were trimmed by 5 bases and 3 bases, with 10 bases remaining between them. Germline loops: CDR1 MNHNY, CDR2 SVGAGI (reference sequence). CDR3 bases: TGTGCCAGCAGTCGTCCCAGGGAAGAGACCCAGTACTTC. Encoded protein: CASSRPREETQYF.

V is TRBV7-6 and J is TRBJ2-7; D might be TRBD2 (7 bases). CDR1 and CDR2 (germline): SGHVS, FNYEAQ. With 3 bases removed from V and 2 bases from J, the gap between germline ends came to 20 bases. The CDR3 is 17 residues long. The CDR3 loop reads CASSFGTQRGATYEQYF. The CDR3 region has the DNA TGTGCCAGCAGCTTCGGTACTCAACGGGGGGCCACCTACGAGCAGTACTTC.

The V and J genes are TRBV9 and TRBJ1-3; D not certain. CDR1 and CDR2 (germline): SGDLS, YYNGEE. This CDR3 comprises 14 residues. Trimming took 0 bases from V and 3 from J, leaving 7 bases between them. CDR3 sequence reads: CASSVATGGNTIYF. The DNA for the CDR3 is TGTGCCAGCAGCGTAGCTACGGGTGGAAACACCATATATTTT.

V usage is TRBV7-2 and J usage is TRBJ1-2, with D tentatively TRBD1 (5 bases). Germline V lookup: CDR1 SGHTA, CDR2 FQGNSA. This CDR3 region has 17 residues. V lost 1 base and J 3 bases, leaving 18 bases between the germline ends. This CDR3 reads CASSLDFKGVGHYGYTF. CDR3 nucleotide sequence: TGTGCCAGCAGCTTAGATTTCAAAGGGGTCGGGCACTATGGCTACACCTTC.

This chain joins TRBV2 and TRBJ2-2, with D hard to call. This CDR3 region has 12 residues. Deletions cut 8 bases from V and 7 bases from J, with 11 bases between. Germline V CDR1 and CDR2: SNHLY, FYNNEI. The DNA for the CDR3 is TGTGCCAGCTCCCCCGCGAGCGGGGAGCTGTTTTTT. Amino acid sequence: CASSPASGELFF.

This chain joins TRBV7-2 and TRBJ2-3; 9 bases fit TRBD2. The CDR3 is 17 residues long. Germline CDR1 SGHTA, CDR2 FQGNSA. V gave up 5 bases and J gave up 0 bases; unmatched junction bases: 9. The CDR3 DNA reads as TGTGCCAGCAGCAGAGCGGTAGCGGGAGCTAGCACAGATACGCAGTATTTT. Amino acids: CASSRAVAGASTDTQYF.

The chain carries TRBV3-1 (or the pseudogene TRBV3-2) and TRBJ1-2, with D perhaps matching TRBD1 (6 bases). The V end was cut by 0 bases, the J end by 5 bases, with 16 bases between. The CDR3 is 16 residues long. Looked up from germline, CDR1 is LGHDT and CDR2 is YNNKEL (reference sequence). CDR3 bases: TGTGCCAGCAGCCAAGATCTTACAGGGATTGGGTATGGCTACACCTTC. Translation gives CASSQDLTGIGYGYTF.

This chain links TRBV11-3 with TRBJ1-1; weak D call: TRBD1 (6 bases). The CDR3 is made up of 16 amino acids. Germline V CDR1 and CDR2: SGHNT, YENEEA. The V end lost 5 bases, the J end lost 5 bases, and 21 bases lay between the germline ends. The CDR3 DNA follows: TGTGCCAGCAGCCACTGGGGGAACAGGGACGGGACTGAAGCTTTCTTT. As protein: CASSHWGNRDGTEAFF. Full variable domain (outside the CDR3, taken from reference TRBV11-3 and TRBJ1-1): EAGVVQSPRYKIIEKKQPVAFWCNPISGHNTLYWYLQNLGQGPELLIRYENEEAVDDSQLPKDRFSAERLKGVDSTLKIQPAELGDSAVYLCASSHWGNRDGTEAFFGQGTRLTVV.

For the CDR3, the DNA is TGTGCCAGTAGTACTTCACTAGCGGGGGATGGTGAGTACTTC. This gives the protein CASSTSLAGDGEYF. The chain couples TRBV19 to TRBJ2-7, with 11 bases matching TRBD2. This CDR3 contains 14 residues. The junction had 10 bases not matched to a gene; V was cut back by 4 bases and J by 11 bases. Germline V gene lookup returns CDR1 LNHDA and CDR2 SQIVND (reference sequence).

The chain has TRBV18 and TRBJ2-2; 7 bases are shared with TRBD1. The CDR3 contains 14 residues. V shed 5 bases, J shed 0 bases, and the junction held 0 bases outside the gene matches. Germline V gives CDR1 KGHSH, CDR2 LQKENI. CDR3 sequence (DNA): TGTGCCAGCTCAGACAGGGCGAACACCGGGGAGCTGTTTTTT. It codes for CASSDRANTGELFF.

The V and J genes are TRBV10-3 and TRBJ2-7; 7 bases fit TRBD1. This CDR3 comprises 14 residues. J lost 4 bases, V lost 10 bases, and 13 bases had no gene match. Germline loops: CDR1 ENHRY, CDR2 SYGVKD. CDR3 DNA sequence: TGTGCCACCTCCGACGGGACAGTCGGGTACGAGCAGTACTTC. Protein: CATSDGTVGYEQYF.

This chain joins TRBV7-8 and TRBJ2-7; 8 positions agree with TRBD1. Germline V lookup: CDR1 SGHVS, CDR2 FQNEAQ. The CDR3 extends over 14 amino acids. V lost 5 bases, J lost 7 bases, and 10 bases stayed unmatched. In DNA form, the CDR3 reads TGTGCCAGCAGCCGAGGACAGGGTTTTTGGGAGCAGTACTTC. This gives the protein CASSRGQGFWEQYF.

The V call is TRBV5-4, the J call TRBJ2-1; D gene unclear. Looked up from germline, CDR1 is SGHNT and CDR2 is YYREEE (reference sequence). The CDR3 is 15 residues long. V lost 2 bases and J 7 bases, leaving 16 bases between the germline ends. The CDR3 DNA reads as TGTGCCAGCAGCTTCGACATCCCGCCGGAAAATGAGCAGTTCTTC. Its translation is CASSFDIPPENEQFF.

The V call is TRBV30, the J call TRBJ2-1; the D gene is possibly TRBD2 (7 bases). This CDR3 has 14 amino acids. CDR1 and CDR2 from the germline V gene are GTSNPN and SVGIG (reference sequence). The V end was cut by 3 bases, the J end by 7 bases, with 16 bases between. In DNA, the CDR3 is TGTGCCTGGAGGTGGGGGGGGCCCAGGAATGAGCAGTTCTTC. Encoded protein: CAWRWGGPRNEQFF.